In this sample, the clone carrying this T cell receptor (beta chain) turned up a few times. V shed 2 bases and J 0 bases; nucleotides not matched to a gene: 4. Germline V gene lookup returns CDR1 MNHEY and CDR2 SVGAGI. The CDR3 runs 15 residues. These data are taken from a study of early T cells in non-severe SARS-CoV-2 infection. One entry per CDR3 protein, called by TCRdb with MiXCR from the 5' RACE reads. This table holds around 52,000 distinct CDR3 sequences, roughly 6.8% found once. This sequence joins TRBV6-5 and TRBJ2-7; 7 bases match TRBD2. Sample: whole blood. This receptor was obtained from an adult who was a healthcare worker with PCR-confirmed SARS-CoV-2 infection or an uninfected control (not recorded which). The CDR3, as DNA: TGTGCCAGCAGTTACAGCGGGGATAACTCCTACGAGCAGTACTTC. Translating gives CASSYSGDNSYEQYF.